This T cell receptor (beta chain) was identified during a study of blood T cell repertoires in COVID-19. In the source study's methods: Amplification from reference gene primers served as the basis for estimated nucleated cell counts. Generated by immunoSEQ multiplex PCR, the TCRdb table keeps only in-frame clones and is missing some. V and J calls and clone size come straight from that table; D and trimming were deduced from the DNA. Seen here are about 130,000 clones, approximately 82% observed once, and the top ten hold approximately 12%. The ends were cut back, 0 bases at V and 5 bases at J, with 25 bases in the middle. There are 19 residues in the CDR3. CDR1 and CDR2 from the germline V gene are LNHNV and YYDKDF (reference sequence).

The sample was peripheral blood. V and J are TRBV15 and TRBJ2-5; D is perhaps TRBD1 (5 bases). This receptor was obtained from a man aged 55 to 70 with acute or convalescent COVID-19. This CDR3 reads CATSRDIIGWQGLRETQYF. In DNA form, the CDR3 reads TGTGCCACCAGCAGAGATATCATTGGTTGGCAGGGCCTGAGGGAGACCCAGTACTTC.